Many counts were recorded for the clone carrying this T cell receptor (beta chain). Its antigen is currently unknown. Diagnoses rested on clinical symptoms, serum thyroxine and TRAb, thyroid ultrasound and orbital computed tomography. PBMCs came from about 10 ml fresh peripheral blood. The data were taken from a study of T cells in Graves' hyperthyroidism and ophthalmopathy. Study overall: Any treatment followed the collection of peripheral blood at initial diagnosis.

Trimming left V 4 bases short and J 2 bases short, with 13 bases between. This CDR3 comprises 15 residues. In germline, CDR1 is SGHTA, CDR2 FQGNSA. Researchers took RNA transcripts and amplified the TCR beta CDR3 regions from them. Initially, a first-round RT-PCR of the TCR CDR3 employed the HTBI primer set. TCRdb redid the calling of the multiplex PCR reads with MiXCR, one entry per CDR3 protein. The table has about 380,000 distinct CDR3 sequences, approximately 13% seen once. Study-wide results and limits: Most expanded thyroid clonotypes above 0.001 recurred in blood.

The chain joins TRBV7-2 to TRBJ2-3, with D possibly TRBD2 on 6 matching bases. The TCR originated in a man aged 30-40 years with Graves' hyperthyroidism that later progressed to Graves' ophthalmopathy. Source material: blood. The DNA of the CDR3 is TGTGCCAGCAGCTCCCTGGGGACTCTCACAGATACGCAGTATTTT. Its protein product is CASSSLGTLTDTQYF.